The 8 T cell receptor beta chains given below trace back to one sample, sequenced in a study of fetal regulatory T cell absence and autoimmunity. Profiled with immunoSEQ multiplex PCR; TCRdb holds only in-frame clones, not every one. The data show around 100,000 clones, 60% to 80% seen once. Source material: pancreas tissue. These receptor sequences come from a male donor with IPEX syndrome.

The CDR3 region has the DNA TGTGCCAGCAGTTTACGAGGCTCTGAAGCTTTCTTT. It codes for CASSLRGSEAFF. The V call is TRBV27, the J call TRBJ1-1; unclear D gene. The CDR3 has 12 amino acids. Germline V CDR1 and CDR2: MNHEY, SMNVEV (reference sequence). V was shortened by 2 bases and J by 6 bases, with 7 bases between the two germline ends.

This chain connects TRBV7-9 to TRBJ2-3, with D hard to call. The V and J ends lost 4 bases and 7 bases respectively, with 24 bases between them. CDR1 is SEHNR, CDR2 FQNEAQ, per germline (reference sequence). The CDR3 runs 17 residues. CDR3 region: CASSSPRRHPGPYTQYF. The CDR3 coding sequence is TGTGCCAGCAGCTCTCCCCGACGACACCCCGGACCCTATACGCAGTATTTT.

This chain links TRBV12-5 with TRBJ2-5, with 9 bases that match TRBD1. With V trimmed by 6 bases and J by 5 bases, 7 bases remained unmatched. The CDR3 is 14 amino acids. CDR1 is LGHNT, CDR2 FRNRAP, per germline. CDR3 loop: CASGLQGARETQYF. The CDR3 nucleotides are TGTGCTAGTGGCCTACAGGGGGCGCGGGAGACCCAGTACTTC. The entire variable domain, with the rest obtained from reference TRBV12-5 and TRBJ2-5, is as follows: DARVTQTPRHKVTEMGQEVTMRCQPILGHNTVFWYRQTMMQGLELLAYFRNRAPLDDSGMPKDRFSAEMPDATLATLKIQPSEPRDSAVYFCASGLQGARETQYFGPGTRLLVL.

This sequence joins TRBV5-4 and TRBJ2-7; perhaps TRBD2 as D (5 bases). This CDR3 region has 14 residues. Germline CDR1 reads SGHNT; CDR2 reads YYREEE (reference sequence). Deletions cut 0 bases from V and 0 bases from J, with 7 bases between. CDR3 DNA: TGTGCCAGCAGCTTGGCGGGGAGCTCCTACGAGCAGTACTTC. It yields the protein CASSLAGSSYEQYF.

V and J are TRBV7-8 and TRBJ2-3; tentative D call: TRBD2 (5 bases). The CDR3 spans 13 residues. Deletions cut 1 base from V and 6 bases from J, with 8 bases between. CDR1 SGHVS and CDR2 FQNEAQ come from the germline V gene. The CDR3 sequence: CASSLDRGDTQYF. In DNA, the CDR3 is TGTGCCAGCAGCTTAGATCGGGGTGATACGCAGTATTTT.

J is TRBJ2-5 and V is TRBV5-1; D is possibly TRBD1 (5 bases). This CDR3 has 15 amino acids. Germline CDR1 and CDR2: SGHRS and YFSETQ. Trimming removed 1 base at V and 3 bases at J, with 13 bases between. The CDR3 here is CASSLRARVEETQYF. In nucleotides, the CDR3 is TGCGCCAGCAGCTTGCGGGCCAGGGTAGAAGAGACCCAGTACTTC.

Here the CDR3 DNA reads TGTGCCAGCAGCCCGGGACAGTTGGCCGAGGATACGCAGTATTTT. Its protein product is CASSPGQLAEDTQYF. The rearrangement uses TRBV13 and TRBJ2-3; 7 bases are shared with TRBD1. J was trimmed by 6 bases and V by 5 bases; bases with no gene match: 11. The CDR3 length is 15 residues. Germline V gene lookup returns CDR1 PRHDT and CDR2 FYEKMQ (reference sequence).

The genes are TRBV25-1 and TRBJ1-2; TRBD1 matches at 7 bases. Looked up from germline, CDR1 is MGHDK and CDR2 is SYGVNS. This CDR3 is built from 13 residues. The trim removed 6 bases at V and 2 bases at J, leaving 3 bases unmatched. For the CDR3, the DNA is TGTGCCAGCAGCAGGGGGTCAAACTATGGCTACACCTTC. This sequence encodes CASSRGSNYGYTF.